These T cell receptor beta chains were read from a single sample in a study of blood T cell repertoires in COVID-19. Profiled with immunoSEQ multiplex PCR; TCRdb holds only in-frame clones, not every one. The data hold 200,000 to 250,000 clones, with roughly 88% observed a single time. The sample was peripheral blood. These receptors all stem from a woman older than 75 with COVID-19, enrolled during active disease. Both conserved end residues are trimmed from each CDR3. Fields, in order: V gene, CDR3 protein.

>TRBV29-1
SVEDRGREAF
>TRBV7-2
AKELGGATTGELF
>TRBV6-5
ASTRGHLTNYGYT
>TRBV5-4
ASSPGHLRGGYT
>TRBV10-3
AIRGGGPQETQY
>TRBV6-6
ASGLFGLEAF
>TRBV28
ASSTRHNSNYGYT
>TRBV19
ASSILRGNEQF
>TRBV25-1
ASSEGGRSNQPQH
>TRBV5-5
ASSLGVAETYEQY
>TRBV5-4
ASSLSRAGDETQY
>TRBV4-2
ASSQEGRTLNTEAF
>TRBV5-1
ASSLGIVNSGNTIY
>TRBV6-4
ASSVKGHSTGELF
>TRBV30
AWSVPSTGNYGYT
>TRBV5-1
ASSPASGTGRSPLH
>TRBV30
AWSRQRGGLPTNNEQF
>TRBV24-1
ATSDAPGQSRYGYT
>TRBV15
ATSLLNSPLH
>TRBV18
ASSLFSAGGELF
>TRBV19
ASRRSAGAEIGHYGYT
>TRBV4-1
ASSQDRVNTEAF
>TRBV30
AWSEGRDTEAF
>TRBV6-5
ASSYQAHYGYT
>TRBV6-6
ASCAYNEQF
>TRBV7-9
ASSLSSGGNTEAF
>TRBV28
ASSLRLVGAMIGNTEAF
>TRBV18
ASSPGLNYGYT
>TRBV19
ASRGEGDQPQH
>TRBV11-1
ASSLRGGNTGELF
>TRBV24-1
ATSDSRTGGEKLF
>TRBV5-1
ASSLGGQGAETQY
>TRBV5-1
ASSSTPGTGYTEAF
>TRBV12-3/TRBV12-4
ASSLGHSEKLF
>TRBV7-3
ASSSQGTYGYT
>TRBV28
ASGRGDRNYGYT
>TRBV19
ASSIGAGEYEQY
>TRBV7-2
ASSARSGAVYYGYT
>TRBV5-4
ASSSDQGPGNTIY
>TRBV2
ASSVRPPELF
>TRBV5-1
ASSRRTSGVYNEQF
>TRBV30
AWRGRGRPGNQPQH
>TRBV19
ASSAWGVGTEAF
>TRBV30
AWSVVRGNTIY
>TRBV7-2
ASSSPQYTEAF
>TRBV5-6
ASSRRGVGNTIY
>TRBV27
ASSLAGGSTGELF
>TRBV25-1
ASSEGGQTTEAF
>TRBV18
ASSPSQANTEAF
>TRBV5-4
ASSLSRMGGTGELF
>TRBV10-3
AISRTSGGNTDTQY
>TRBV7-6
ASSPRQAGNTEAF
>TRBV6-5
ASSTVNYGYT
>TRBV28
ASSSGTIQPQH
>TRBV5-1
ASSRSTGVNSPLH
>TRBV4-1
ASSRGQGVTWAPLH
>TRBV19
ASRNRGYNSPLH
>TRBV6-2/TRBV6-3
ASSYSSGRSEQF
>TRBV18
ASSPLAGGAYEQY